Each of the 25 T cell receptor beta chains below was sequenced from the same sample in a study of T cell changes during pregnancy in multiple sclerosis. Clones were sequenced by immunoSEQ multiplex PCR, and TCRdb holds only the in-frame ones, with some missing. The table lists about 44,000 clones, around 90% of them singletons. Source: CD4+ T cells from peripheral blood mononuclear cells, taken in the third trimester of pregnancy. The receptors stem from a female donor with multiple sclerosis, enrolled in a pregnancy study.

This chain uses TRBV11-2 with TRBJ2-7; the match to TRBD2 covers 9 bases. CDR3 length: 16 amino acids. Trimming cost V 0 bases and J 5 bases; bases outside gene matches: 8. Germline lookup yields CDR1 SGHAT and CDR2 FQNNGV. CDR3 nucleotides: TGTGCCAGCAGCTTAGAGGTTAGCGGGAGTTACCACGAGCAGTACTTC. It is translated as CASSLEVSGSYHEQYF.

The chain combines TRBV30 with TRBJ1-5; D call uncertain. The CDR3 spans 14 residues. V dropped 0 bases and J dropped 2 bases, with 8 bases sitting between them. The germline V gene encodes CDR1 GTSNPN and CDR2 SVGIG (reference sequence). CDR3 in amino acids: CAWSVQAGNQPQHF. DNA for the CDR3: TGTGCCTGGAGTGTACAAGCGGGCAATCAGCCCCAGCATTTT.

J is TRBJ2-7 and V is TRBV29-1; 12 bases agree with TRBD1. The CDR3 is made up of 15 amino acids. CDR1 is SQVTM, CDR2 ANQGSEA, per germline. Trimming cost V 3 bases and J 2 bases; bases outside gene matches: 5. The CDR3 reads CSVELGTGGPYEQYF. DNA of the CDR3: TGCAGCGTTGAGTTGGGGACAGGGGGCCCCTACGAGCAGTACTTC.

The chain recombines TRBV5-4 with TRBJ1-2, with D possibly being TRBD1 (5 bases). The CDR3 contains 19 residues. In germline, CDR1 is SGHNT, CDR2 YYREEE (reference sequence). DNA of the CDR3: TGTGCTACCACCCCAGCCGGTAGGAGGGGAGGGGCGCGAGGCTATGGCTACACCTTC. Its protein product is CATTPAGRRGGARGYGYTF.

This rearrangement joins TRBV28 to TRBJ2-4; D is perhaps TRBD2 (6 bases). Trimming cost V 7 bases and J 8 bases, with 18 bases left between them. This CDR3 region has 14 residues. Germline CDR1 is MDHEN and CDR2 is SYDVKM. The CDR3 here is CASMRARWGDIQYF. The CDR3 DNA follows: TGTGCCAGCATGAGGGCCAGGTGGGGGGACATTCAGTACTTC.

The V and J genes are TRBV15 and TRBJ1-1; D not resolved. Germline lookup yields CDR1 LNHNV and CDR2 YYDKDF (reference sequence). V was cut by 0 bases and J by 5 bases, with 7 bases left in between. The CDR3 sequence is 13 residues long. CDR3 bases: TGTGCCACCAGCAGAGATCGGGTTACTGAAGCTTTCTTT. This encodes CATSRDRVTEAFF.

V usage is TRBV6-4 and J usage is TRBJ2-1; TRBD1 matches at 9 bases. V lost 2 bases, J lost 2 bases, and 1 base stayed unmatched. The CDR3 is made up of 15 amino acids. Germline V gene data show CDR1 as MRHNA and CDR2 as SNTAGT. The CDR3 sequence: CASSDTGGAYNEQFF. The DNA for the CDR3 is TGTGCCAGCAGTGACACAGGGGGCGCCTACAATGAGCAGTTCTTC.

The CDR3 DNA reads TGTGCCTGGGGGACTAGCGGGAGAGGGTACAATGAGCAGTTCTTC. Translating gives CAWGTSGRGYNEQFF. The V gene is TRBV30, the J gene TRBJ2-1; 14 bases line up with TRBD2. The V gene end was trimmed by 5 bases and the J gene end by 4 bases; junction bases not matched to a gene: 4. The CDR3 runs to 15 residues. From germline, CDR1 is GTSNPN and CDR2 SVGIG (reference sequence).

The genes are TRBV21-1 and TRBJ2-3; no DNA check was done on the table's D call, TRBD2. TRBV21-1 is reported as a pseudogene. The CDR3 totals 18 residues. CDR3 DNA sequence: TGTGCCAGCAGCAAAAGGAGGGGGACTAGCGGGAAGACAGATACGCAGTATTTT. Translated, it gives CASSKRRGTSGKTDTQYF.

CDR3 in DNA: TGTGCCAGCAGCAAGACAGGTTACGAGCAGTACTTC. It encodes CASSKTGYEQYF. The chain carries TRBV7-2 and TRBJ2-7; tentatively, D is TRBD1 (6 bases). Trimming removed 5 bases from V and 4 bases from J, with 9 bases in between. CDR1 and CDR2 from the germline V gene are SGHTA and FQGNSA. The CDR3 is 12 residues long.

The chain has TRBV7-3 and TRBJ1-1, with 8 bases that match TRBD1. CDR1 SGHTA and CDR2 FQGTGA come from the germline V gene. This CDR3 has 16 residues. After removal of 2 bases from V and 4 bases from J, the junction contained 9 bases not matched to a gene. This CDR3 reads CASSLQGARGRTEAFF. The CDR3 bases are TGTGCCAGCAGCTTACAGGGGGCGCGAGGTCGCACTGAAGCTTTCTTT.

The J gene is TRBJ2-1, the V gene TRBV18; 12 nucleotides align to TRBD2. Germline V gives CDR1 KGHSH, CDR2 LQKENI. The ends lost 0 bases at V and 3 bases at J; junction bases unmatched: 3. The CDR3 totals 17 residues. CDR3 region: CASSPPTSGSNYNEQFF. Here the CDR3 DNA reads TGTGCCAGCTCACCACCGACTAGCGGGAGCAACTACAATGAGCAGTTCTTC.

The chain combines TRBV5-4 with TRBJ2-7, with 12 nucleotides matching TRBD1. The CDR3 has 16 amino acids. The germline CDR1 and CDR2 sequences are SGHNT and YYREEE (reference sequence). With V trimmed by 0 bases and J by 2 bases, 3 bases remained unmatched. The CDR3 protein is CASSLGGTGGTYEQYF. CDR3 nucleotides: TGTGCCAGCAGCTTGGGTGGGACAGGGGGCACCTACGAGCAGTACTTC.

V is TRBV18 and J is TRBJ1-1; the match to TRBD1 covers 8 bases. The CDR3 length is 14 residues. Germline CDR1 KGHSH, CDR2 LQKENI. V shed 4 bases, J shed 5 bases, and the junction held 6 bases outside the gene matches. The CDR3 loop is CASSLGQGGTEAFF. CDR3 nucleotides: TGTGCCAGCTCACTCGGACAGGGTGGGACTGAAGCTTTCTTT. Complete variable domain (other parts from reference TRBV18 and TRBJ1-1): NAGVMQNPRHLVRRRGQEARLRCSPMKGHSHVYWYRQLPEEGLKFMVYLQKENIIDESGMPKERFSAEFPKEGPSILRIQQVVRGDSAAYFCASSLGQGGTEAFFGQGTRLTVV.

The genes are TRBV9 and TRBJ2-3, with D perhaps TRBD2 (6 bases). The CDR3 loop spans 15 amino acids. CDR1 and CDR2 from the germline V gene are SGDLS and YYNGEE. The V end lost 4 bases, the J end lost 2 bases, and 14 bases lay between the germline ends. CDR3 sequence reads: CASSRDWGNTDTQYF. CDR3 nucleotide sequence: TGTGCCAGCAGCCGGGACTGGGGTAACACAGATACGCAGTATTTT.

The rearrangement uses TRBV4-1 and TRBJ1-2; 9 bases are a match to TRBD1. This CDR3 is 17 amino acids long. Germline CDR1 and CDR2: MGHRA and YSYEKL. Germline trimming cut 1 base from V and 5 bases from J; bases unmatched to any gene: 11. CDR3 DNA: TGCGCCAGCAGCCAAGTCCCGGGACAGGGACGACCTTATGGCTACACCTTC. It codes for CASSQVPGQGRPYGYTF.

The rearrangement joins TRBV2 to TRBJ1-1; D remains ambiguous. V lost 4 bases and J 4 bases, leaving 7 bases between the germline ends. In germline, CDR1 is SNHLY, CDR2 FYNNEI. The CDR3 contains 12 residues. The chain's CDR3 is CASSVLGTEAFF. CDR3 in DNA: TGTGCCAGCAGTGTCCTCGGCACTGAAGCTTTCTTT.

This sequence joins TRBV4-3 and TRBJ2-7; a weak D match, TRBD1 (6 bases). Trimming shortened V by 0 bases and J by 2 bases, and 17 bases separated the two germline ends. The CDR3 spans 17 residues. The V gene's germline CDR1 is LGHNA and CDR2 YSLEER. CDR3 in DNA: TGCGCCAGCAGCCAAGATCTCGTTGCAGGGGACACCTACGAGCAGTACTTC. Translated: CASSQDLVAGDTYEQYF.

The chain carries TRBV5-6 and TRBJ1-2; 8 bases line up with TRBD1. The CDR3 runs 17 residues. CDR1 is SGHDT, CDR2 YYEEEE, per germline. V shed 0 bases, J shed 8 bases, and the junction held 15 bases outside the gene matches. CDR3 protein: CASSLVDHPGGQRGYTF. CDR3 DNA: TGTGCCAGCAGCTTGGTAGACCACCCAGGGGGCCAGAGGGGCTACACCTTC. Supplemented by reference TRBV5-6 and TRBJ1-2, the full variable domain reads DAGVTQSPTHLIKTRGQQVTLRCSPKSGHDTVSWYQQALGQGPQFIFQYYEEEERQRGNFPDRFSGHQFPNYSSELNVNALLLGDSALYLCASSLVDHPGGQRGYTFGSGTRLTVV.

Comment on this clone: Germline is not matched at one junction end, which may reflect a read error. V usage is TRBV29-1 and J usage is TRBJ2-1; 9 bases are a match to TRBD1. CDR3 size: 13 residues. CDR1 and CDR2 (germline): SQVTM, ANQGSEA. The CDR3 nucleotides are TGCAGCGTTGAGGGACAGGGTCTCCATGAGCAGCTCTTC. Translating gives CSVEGQGLHEQLF.

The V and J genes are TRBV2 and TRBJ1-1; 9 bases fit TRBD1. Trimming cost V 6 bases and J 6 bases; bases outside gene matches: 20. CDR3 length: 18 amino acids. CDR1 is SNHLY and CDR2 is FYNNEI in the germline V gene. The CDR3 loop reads CASSSDRGGIRSASEAFF. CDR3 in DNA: TGTGCCAGCAGCTCGGACAGGGGCGGCATCAGGAGCGCCTCTGAAGCTTTCTTT.

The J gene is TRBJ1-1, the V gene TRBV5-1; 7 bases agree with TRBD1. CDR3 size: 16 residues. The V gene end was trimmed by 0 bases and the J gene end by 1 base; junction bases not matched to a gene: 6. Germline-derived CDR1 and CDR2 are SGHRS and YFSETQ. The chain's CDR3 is CASSLGLGTANTEAFF. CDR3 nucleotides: TGCGCCAGCAGCTTGGGCCTAGGGACAGCGAACACTGAAGCTTTCTTT.

CDR3 protein: CASSGLADYEQYF. DNA for the CDR3: TGTGCCAGCAGTGGACTAGCGGATTACGAGCAGTACTTC. The chain has TRBV6-1 and TRBJ2-7; 9 nucleotides match TRBD2. This CDR3 spans 13 amino acids. Per germline, CDR1 MNHNS and CDR2 SASEGT. The trim removed 4 bases at V and 4 bases at J, leaving 2 bases unmatched.

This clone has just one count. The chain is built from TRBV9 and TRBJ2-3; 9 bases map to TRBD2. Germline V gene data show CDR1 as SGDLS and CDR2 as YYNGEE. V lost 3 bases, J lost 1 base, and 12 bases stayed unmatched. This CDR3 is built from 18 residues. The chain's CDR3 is CASSARGSGRSGTDTQYF. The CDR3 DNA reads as TGTGCCAGCAGCGCCCGGGGTAGCGGGAGAAGCGGCACAGATACGCAGTATTTT.

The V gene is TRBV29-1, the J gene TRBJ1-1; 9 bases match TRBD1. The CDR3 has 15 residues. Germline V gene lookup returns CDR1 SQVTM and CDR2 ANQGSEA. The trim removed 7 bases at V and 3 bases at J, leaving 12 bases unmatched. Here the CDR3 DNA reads TGCAGCGCCTATCCGGGACAGGGTATAGACACTGAAGCTTTCTTT. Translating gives CSAYPGQGIDTEAFF.